These T cell receptor beta chains were read from a single sample in a study of beta chain features in type 1 diabetes. Clones were sequenced by immunoSEQ multiplex PCR, and TCRdb holds only the in-frame ones, with some missing. This table holds approximately 470,000 clones, 30% found once. Sequencing was performed on naive CD4+ T cells from blood. These receptors all stem from a man between 18 and 29 years old in good health. The CDR3 runs from the conserved cysteine through the conserved F or W. A D gene is named only where the DNA matches it firmly. For some rows the clone size is stated as once, few or many, or as a class when expanded; others skip it.

j_call: TRBJ2-7; clone_size: -; v_call: TRBV7-2; cdr3_length: 14; d_call: TRBD2; cdr3_nt: TGTGCCAGCAGCTCGGGACTAGCGGGCCACGAGCAGTACTTC; cdr3_aa: CASSSGLAGHEQYF
j_call: TRBJ2-7; clone_size: -; v_call: TRBV13; cdr3_length: 15; d_call: -; cdr3_nt: TGTGCCAGCAGCTTATTTGGCAGAAACTCCTACGAGCAGTACTTC; cdr3_aa: CASSLFGRNSYEQYF
j_call: TRBJ2-3; clone_size: -; v_call: TRBV29-1; cdr3_length: 15; d_call: TRBD2; cdr3_nt: TGCAGCGTTGCGGGAGGACTCTTTGGCACAGATACGCAGTATTTT; cdr3_aa: CSVAGGLFGTDTQYF
j_call: TRBJ2-7; clone_size: -; v_call: TRBV6-5; cdr3_length: 16; d_call: -; cdr3_nt: TGTGCCAGCAGTTACTCTAATCAGGGAGGTACCTACGAGCAGTACTTC; cdr3_aa: CASSYSNQGGTYEQYF
j_call: TRBJ2-1; clone_size: few; v_call: TRBV30; cdr3_length: 13; d_call: -; cdr3_nt: TGTGCCTGGAGTCCCAACTCCTACAATGAGCAGTTCTTC; cdr3_aa: CAWSPNSYNEQFF
j_call: TRBJ2-7; clone_size: -; v_call: TRBV20-1; cdr3_length: 11; d_call: -; cdr3_nt: TGCAGTGCCCGGAAGGGCATCGAGCAGTACTTC; cdr3_aa: CSARKGIEQYF
j_call: TRBJ2-6; clone_size: -; v_call: TRBV7-3; cdr3_length: 16; d_call: -; cdr3_nt: TGTGCCAGCAGCTTAGCGAGGGGCTCTGGGGCCAACGTCCTGACTTTC; cdr3_aa: CASSLARGSGANVLTF
j_call: TRBJ2-3; clone_size: few; v_call: TRBV28; cdr3_length: 11; d_call: -; cdr3_nt: TGTGCCAGCAGTTTATGGGATACGCAGTATTTT; cdr3_aa: CASSLWDTQYF
j_call: TRBJ2-4; clone_size: -; v_call: TRBV5-4; cdr3_length: 16; d_call: -; cdr3_nt: TGTGCCAGCAGCTTCAATCTAGATGAGGCCAAAAACATTCAGTACTTC; cdr3_aa: CASSFNLDEAKNIQYF
j_call: TRBJ1-1; clone_size: -; v_call: TRBV2; cdr3_length: 13; d_call: TRBD1; cdr3_nt: TGTGCCAGCAGTGTTGACAGGGACACTGAAGCTTTCTTT; cdr3_aa: CASSVDRDTEAFF
j_call: TRBJ2-3; clone_size: -; v_call: TRBV30; cdr3_length: 16; d_call: TRBD2; cdr3_nt: TGTGCCTGGAGTCCGGGACTAGCGGGAGGACCAGATACGCAGTATTTT; cdr3_aa: CAWSPGLAGGPDTQYF
j_call: TRBJ2-3; clone_size: -; v_call: TRBV2; cdr3_length: 15; d_call: -; cdr3_nt: TGTGCCAGCAGTGAATCTGTACCTGGCACAGATACGCAGTATTTT; cdr3_aa: CASSESVPGTDTQYF
j_call: TRBJ2-7; clone_size: -; v_call: TRBV4-2; cdr3_length: 15; d_call: -; cdr3_nt: TGTGCCAGCAGCCAAGATCCCGGGTTCGGCTACGAGCAGTACTTC; cdr3_aa: CASSQDPGFGYEQYF
j_call: TRBJ2-6; clone_size: few; v_call: TRBV30; cdr3_length: 20; d_call: -; cdr3_nt: TGTGCCTGGAGGGGGCCCTTACGGCAGGGGACCCTCTCTGGGGCCAACGTCCTGACTTTC; cdr3_aa: CAWRGPLRQGTLSGANVLTF
j_call: TRBJ2-3; clone_size: -; v_call: TRBV7-2; cdr3_length: 15; d_call: TRBD1; cdr3_nt: TGTGCCAGCAGCCCAACAGGGGGATTAAGGGCCGGGCAGTATTTT; cdr3_aa: CASSPTGGLRAGQYF
j_call: TRBJ2-7; clone_size: few; v_call: TRBV30; cdr3_length: 13; d_call: -; cdr3_nt: TGTGCCTGGAGTGTAGTGGGGCTCTACGAGCAGTACTTC; cdr3_aa: CAWSVVGLYEQYF
j_call: TRBJ1-1; clone_size: -; v_call: TRBV5-1; cdr3_length: 14; d_call: -; cdr3_nt: TGCGCCAGCAGCTCGGACTCGAGGAACACTGAAGCTTTCTTT; cdr3_aa: CASSSDSRNTEAFF
j_call: TRBJ2-1; clone_size: few; v_call: TRBV2; cdr3_length: 13; d_call: -; cdr3_nt: TGTGCCAGCAGCCGCCCGGTTAACCCGGTGGAGTTCTTC; cdr3_aa: CASSRPVNPVEFF
j_call: TRBJ2-3; clone_size: few; v_call: TRBV11-2; cdr3_length: 12; d_call: -; cdr3_nt: TGTGCCAGCAGCTTAGGGTCAGATACGCAGTATTTT; cdr3_aa: CASSLGSDTQYF
j_call: TRBJ2-5; clone_size: -; v_call: TRBV30; cdr3_length: 13; d_call: -; cdr3_nt: TGTGCCTGGAGTGTACTCCCAGGGCAGACCCAGTACTTC; cdr3_aa: CAWSVLPGQTQYF
j_call: TRBJ2-2; clone_size: few; v_call: TRBV18; cdr3_length: 13; d_call: -; cdr3_nt: TGTGCCAGCTCGACAGGGAACACCGGGGAGCTGTTTTTT; cdr3_aa: CASSTGNTGELFF
j_call: TRBJ2-4; clone_size: few; v_call: TRBV6-6; cdr3_length: 14; d_call: -; cdr3_nt: TGTGCCAGCAGTTACGAGATAGCCAAAAACATTCAGTACTTC; cdr3_aa: CASSYEIAKNIQYF
j_call: TRBJ2-2; clone_size: -; v_call: TRBV7-8; cdr3_length: 16; d_call: -; cdr3_nt: TGTGCCAGCAGCTTAGTCGGAGGGAGGAGCACCGGGGAGCTGTTTTTT; cdr3_aa: CASSLVGGRSTGELFF
j_call: TRBJ1-1; clone_size: -; v_call: TRBV29-1; cdr3_length: 11; d_call: -; cdr3_nt: TGCAGCGTTGCAGAGAACACTGAAGCTTTCTTT; cdr3_aa: CSVAENTEAFF